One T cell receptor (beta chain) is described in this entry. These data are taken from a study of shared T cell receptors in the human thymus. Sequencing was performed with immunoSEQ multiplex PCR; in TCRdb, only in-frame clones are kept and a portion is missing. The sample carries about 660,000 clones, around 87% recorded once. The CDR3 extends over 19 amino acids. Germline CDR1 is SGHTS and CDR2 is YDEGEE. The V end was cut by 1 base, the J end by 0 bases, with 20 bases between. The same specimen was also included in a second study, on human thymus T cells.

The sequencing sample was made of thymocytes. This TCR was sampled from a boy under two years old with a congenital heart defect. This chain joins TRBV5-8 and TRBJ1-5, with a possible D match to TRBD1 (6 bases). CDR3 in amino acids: CASSLSYLLGAHSNQPQHF. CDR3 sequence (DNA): TGTGCCAGCAGCTTGTCCTACCTACTGGGGGCACATAGCAATCAGCCCCAGCATTTT.